The next 32 T cell receptor beta chains were all read from a single sample in a study of CD8 T cells in Susac syndrome. Reverse transcription of roughly 0.5 to 1 ug RNA used random hexamers. TCRdb ran MiXCR on the immunoSEQ multiplex PCR reads and lists one entry per CDR3 protein. This sample has about 150,000 distinct CDR3 sequences, with almost 96% found just once. The specimen sequenced was CD4+ T cells from PBMCs. These receptors were taken from a human donor with Susac syndrome.

The rearrangement joins TRBV28 to TRBJ1-5; D might be TRBD1 (6 bases). V lost 5 bases and J lost 4, with 15 bases in between. CDR1 MDHEN and CDR2 SYDVKM come from the germline V gene. The CDR3 is 15 amino acids. The CDR3, as DNA: TGTGCCAGCAGTGTCTCGGGACACGGAAATCAGCCCCAGCATTTT. This encodes CASSVSGHGNQPQHF.

This chain connects TRBV15 to TRBJ2-5, with 7 positions matching TRBD2. CDR1 LNHNV and CDR2 YYDKDF come from the germline V gene (reference sequence). The CDR3 totals 13 residues. V dropped 1 base and J dropped 5; count of bases not matched to a gene: 1. The CDR3 region is CATSRGRGETQYF. CDR3 in DNA: TGTGCCACCAGCAGAGGGCGGGGGGAGACCCAGTACTTC.

This clonotype appeared once. V usage is TRBV14 and J usage is TRBJ2-5; D remains ambiguous. V was shortened by 1 base and J by 1 base, with 10 bases between the two germline ends. This CDR3 region has 15 residues. From germline, CDR1 is SGHDN and CDR2 FVKESK. The CDR3 DNA reads as TGTGCCAGCAGCCAAGGTGGTCGGGCCCAAGAGACCCAGTACTTC. Translated: CASSQGGRAQETQYF.

Turning to this clonotype: Likely a read error: the CDR3 ends without its conserved phenylalanine or tryptophan. The rearrangement joins TRBV29-1 to TRBJ2-2; TRBD2 matches 9 bases. The trim removed 4 bases at V and 0 bases at J, leaving 12 bases unmatched. Germline V gene lookup returns CDR1 SQVTM and CDR2 ANQGSEA. The CDR3 covers 18 residues. In DNA, the CDR3 is TGCAGCGTTGCAGCTAGCCTAGCGGGGCACGCGAACACCGGGGAGCTGTTTCTT. Its protein is CSVAASLAGHANTGELFL.

The J gene is TRBJ1-5, the V gene TRBV2; D uncertain. Germline lookup yields CDR1 SNHLY and CDR2 FYNNEI. Deletions cut 7 bases from V and 6 bases from J, with 10 bases between. The CDR3 has 12 amino acids. This chain's CDR3 is CASTSLGQPQHF. Here the CDR3 DNA reads TGTGCCAGCACTTCCCTGGGTCAGCCCCAGCATTTT.

The gene calls are TRBV11-3 and TRBJ2-3; 7 bases line up with TRBD1. The J segment lost 2 bases and the V segment lost 2 bases, leaving 4 bases of the junction unmatched. The CDR3 runs 15 residues. Germline V lookup: CDR1 SGHNT, CDR2 YENEEA. The CDR3 here is CASSLSGGNTDTQYF. The CDR3 bases are TGTGCCAGCAGCTTATCAGGGGGAAACACAGATACGCAGTATTTT.

The V gene is TRBV18, the J gene TRBJ1-1; 7 positions match TRBD1. CDR1 KGHSH and CDR2 LQKENI come from the germline V gene. Trimming removed 6 bases from V and 10 bases from J; junction bases left unmatched: 8. The CDR3 has 12 amino acids. The CDR3 is CASSPRGISAFF. The CDR3 DNA follows: TGTGCCAGCTCCCCCAGGGGGATCTCAGCTTTCTTT.

This chain connects TRBV6-5 to TRBJ2-4; the D call may be TRBD1 or TRBD2 (5 bases each). The CDR3 spans 15 residues. The V end lost 4 bases, the J end lost 0 bases, and 10 bases lay between the germline ends. Germline V gene sequence: CDR1 MNHEY, CDR2 SVGAGI. Here the CDR3 DNA reads TGTGCCAGCAGTTTGGGACGTCTAGCCAAAAACATTCAGTACTTC. Protein product: CASSLGRLAKNIQYF.

The chain has TRBV11-2 and TRBJ2-2, with no clear D. This CDR3 has 16 amino acids. The V gene's germline CDR1 is SGHAT and CDR2 FQNNGV. V gave up 4 bases and J gave up 4 bases, with 16 bases separating them. For the CDR3, the DNA is TGTGCCAGCAGCTCCTATCGGTTAGCACCCACCGGGGAGCTGTTTTTT. Residues: CASSSYRLAPTGELFF.

The CDR3 reads CASSRDRRSYEQYF. The CDR3 DNA is TGTGCCAGCAGTCGGGACAGGCGCTCCTACGAGCAGTACTTC. The V call is TRBV2, the J call TRBJ2-7; 8 bases map to TRBD1. The junction had 3 bases not matched to a gene; V was cut back by 5 bases and J by 0 bases. The CDR3 length is 14 residues. Germline CDR1 SNHLY, CDR2 FYNNEI.

J is TRBJ2-7 and V is TRBV24-1; 10 bases map to TRBD2. The germline V gene has CDR1 KGHDR and CDR2 SFDVKD. The CDR3 is 14 amino acids. The V and J ends lost 5 bases and 2 bases, in that order; junction bases with no gene match: 2. CDR3 bases: TGTGCCACCAGTGCTACTAGCGGGACCTACGAGCAGTACTTC. Its protein is CATSATSGTYEQYF.

V is TRBV28 and J is TRBJ2-7; 9 positions match TRBD1. V lost 6 bases, J lost 6 bases, and 3 bases stayed unmatched. Germline lookup yields CDR1 MDHEN and CDR2 SYDVKM. The CDR3 runs to 12 residues. CDR3 coding DNA: TGTGCCAGCAGGGGGACAGGGACCGAGCAGTACTTC. This translates into CASRGTGTEQYF.

V gene TRBV12-3 or TRBV12-4 combines with J gene TRBJ2-1; 10 bases are shared with TRBD1. V was pared by 3 bases and J by 10 bases, with 18 bases of the junction left unmatched. CDR3 length equals 18 residues. The CDR3, as DNA: TGTGCCAGCAGTTTTAAGTCTGGGACAGGGGCCCGGAGCCAAGAGCAGTTCTTC. This codes for CASSFKSGTGARSQEQFF.

With regard to this clonotype: The junction and the germline gene differ at one end; a read error may be behind it. This chain links TRBV7-9 with TRBJ2-7; a possible D gene is TRBD2 (5 bases). The germline CDR1 and CDR2 sequences are SEHNR and FQNEAQ (reference sequence). This CDR3 has 13 amino acids. The CDR3 region is CASSLAGDSLRDF. Here the CDR3 DNA reads TGTGCCAGCAGCTTAGCGGGAGACTCTCTACGGGACTTC. Looking up the rest from reference TRBV7-9 and TRBJ2-7 gives the full variable domain: DTGVSQNPRHKITKRGQNVTFRCDPISEHNRLYWYRQTLGQGPEFLTYFQNEAQLEKSRLLSDRFSAERPKGSFSTLEIQRTEQGDSAMYLCASSLAGDSLRDFGPGTRLTVT.

The V call is TRBV9, the J call TRBJ1-1; D not certain. The ends were cut back, 4 bases at V and 1 base at J, with 14 bases in the middle. Germline CDR1 is SGDLS and CDR2 is YYNGEE. The CDR3 has 15 residues. The CDR3 coding sequence is TGTGCCAGCAGCCCAACCGTGATTCCGAACACTGAAGCTTTCTTT. Translating gives CASSPTVIPNTEAFF.

The chain employs TRBV7-9 and TRBJ2-3, with 9 bases lining up with TRBD1. CDR3 length: 15 amino acids. Germline values: CDR1 SEHNR, CDR2 FQNEAQ (reference sequence). Trimming took 7 bases from V and 4 from J; bases not matched to a gene: 9. CDR3 nucleotide sequence: TGTGCCAGCACCCGGGACAGGGCGTTTGCAGATACGCAGTATTTT. This encodes CASTRDRAFADTQYF.

This chain connects TRBV12-3 or TRBV12-4 to TRBJ1-1; D unclear. V lost 1 base to trimming and J lost 6 bases, with 3 bases between them. The CDR3 totals 11 residues. The CDR3 is CASSLDAEAFF. Written as DNA, the CDR3 is TGTGCCAGCAGTTTAGATGCTGAAGCTTTCTTT.

The rearrangement joins TRBV3-1 to TRBJ1-5; 8 nucleotides line up with TRBD1. J was trimmed by 6 bases and V by 2 bases; bases with no gene match: 9. The CDR3 has 16 residues. CDR1 and CDR2 from the germline V gene are LGHDT and YNNKEL (reference sequence). This chain's CDR3 is CASSQSTGDVFQPQHF. CDR3 DNA sequence: TGTGCCAGCAGCCAATCGACAGGGGATGTCTTTCAGCCCCAGCATTTT.

V usage is TRBV6-1 and J usage is TRBJ1-1; TRBD1 matches 7 bases. V shed 8 bases and J 2 bases; nucleotides not matched to a gene: 17. This CDR3 region has 17 residues. In germline, CDR1 is MNHNS, CDR2 SASEGT. The CDR3 here is CASSAPGRGRANTEAFF. DNA of the CDR3: TGTGCCAGCTCTGCACCGGGGAGGGGGCGAGCTAACACTGAAGCTTTCTTT.

This sequence joins TRBV27 and TRBJ2-2, with 8 bases matching TRBD1. From germline, CDR1 is MNHEY and CDR2 SMNVEV (reference sequence). The CDR3 loop spans 15 amino acids. V trimming: 8 bases; J trimming: 4 bases; junction bases outside the gene matches: 9. CDR3 residues: CASGRRQGATGELFF. The CDR3 nucleotides read TGTGCCAGCGGAAGGCGGCAGGGGGCCACCGGGGAGCTGTTTTTT.

The rearrangement joins TRBV4-2 to TRBJ1-2, with no clear D. CDR1 and CDR2 (germline): LGHNA, YNFKEQ. This CDR3 spans 16 amino acids. Trimming took off 0 bases at V and 0 bases at J, with 11 bases between the two ends. The CDR3 is CASSQEGTQANYGYTF. The CDR3 coding sequence is TGTGCCAGCAGCCAAGAGGGCACGCAAGCTAACTATGGCTACACCTTC.

This clonotype was counted once. This chain joins TRBV7-3 and TRBJ1-1; 8 bases are shared with TRBD1. Trimming removed 5 bases from V and 6 bases from J; junction bases left unmatched: 11. This CDR3 has 15 residues. Germline V gene data show CDR1 as SGHTA and CDR2 as FQGTGA. This CDR3 is CASSPTATGVSEAFF. The CDR3 DNA sequence: TGTGCCAGCAGCCCAACAGCGACAGGGGTTTCTGAAGCTTTCTTT.

This clonotype was counted once. The rearrangement links TRBV5-4 to TRBJ2-1, with TRBD2 matching over 16 bases. The germline V gene encodes CDR1 SGHNT and CDR2 YYREEE (reference sequence). CDR3 length equals 16 residues. The ends lost 4 bases at V and 8 bases at J; junction bases unmatched: 6. The CDR3 spells CASSTGLAGGMDEQFF. CDR3 DNA: TGTGCCAGCAGCACGGGACTAGCGGGAGGGATGGATGAGCAGTTCTTC.

The V call is TRBV29-1, the J call TRBJ2-7; 7 bases are shared with TRBD2. V gave up 5 bases and J gave up 5 bases; unmatched junction bases: 6. This CDR3 is built from 12 residues. The V gene's germline CDR1 is SQVTM and CDR2 ANQGSEA. The CDR3 sequence is CSVIAGPHEQYF. As DNA, the CDR3 is TGCAGCGTTATAGCGGGTCCCCACGAGCAGTACTTC.

The chain joins TRBV29-1 to TRBJ2-2; perhaps D is TRBD1 or TRBD2 (6 bases each). The CDR3 is made up of 11 amino acids. The V and J ends lost 4 bases and 9 bases respectively, with 9 bases between them. Germline V gives CDR1 SQVTM, CDR2 ANQGSEA. The CDR3 DNA follows: TGCAGCGTTGTTGGGGGGCGGGAGCTGTTTTTT. Its translation: CSVVGGRELFF.

The chain recombines TRBV20-1 with TRBJ1-4, with D unresolved. CDR3 length: 17 residues. V gave up 0 bases and J gave up 0 bases, with 14 bases separating them. Looked up from germline, CDR1 is DFQATT and CDR2 is SNEGSKA (reference sequence). CDR3 in DNA: TGCAGTGCTAGAGATGGTAGGAGTTTCGCAACTAATGAAAAACTGTTTTTT. Translation gives CSARDGRSFATNEKLFF.

The chain links TRBV6-4 to TRBJ1-2; D not certain. Germline CDR1 is MRHNA and CDR2 is SNTAGT. This CDR3 spans 16 amino acids. V was trimmed by 2 bases and J by 3 bases, leaving 16 bases between them. DNA of the CDR3: TGTGCCAGCAGTGACCTAAACCTCAGGATCTACTATGGCTACACCTTC. Its protein is CASSDLNLRIYYGYTF.

This clonotype has just one count. The gene calls are TRBV29-1 and TRBJ1-3, with 9 bases fitting TRBD1. Germline V lookup: CDR1 SQVTM, CDR2 ANQGSEA. This CDR3 region has 14 residues. Trimming removed 7 bases from V and 0 bases from J; junction bases left unmatched: 4. The CDR3 DNA reads as TGCAGCGCCAAACAGGGGGCCTCTGGAAACACCATATATTTT. Protein sequence: CSAKQGASGNTIYF.

V gene TRBV5-1 combines with J gene TRBJ2-6, with D unresolved. CDR1 is SGHRS and CDR2 is YFSETQ in the germline V gene. V lost 0 bases to trimming and J lost 0 bases, with 10 bases between them. The CDR3 runs 17 residues. The DNA for the CDR3 is TGCGCCAGCAGCTTGGGTCCCACCGCCTCTGGGGCCAACGTCCTGACTTTC. Translation: CASSLGPTASGANVLTF.

The rearrangement links TRBV29-1 to TRBJ2-7; possibly TRBD2 for D (5 bases). From germline, CDR1 is SQVTM and CDR2 ANQGSEA. The length of the CDR3 is 13 residues. V gave up 8 bases and J gave up 5 bases, with 19 bases separating them. CDR3 coding DNA: TGCAGCACCTCACTCCGGGGAGCCGACGAGCAGTACTTC. Protein: CSTSLRGADEQYF.

This clonotype was detected once. V is TRBV5-4 and J is TRBJ2-3; 8 positions agree with TRBD2. The CDR3 extends over 15 amino acids. The V segment lost 4 bases and the J segment 6 bases; nucleotides outside the gene matches: 10. CDR1 and CDR2 (germline): SGHNT, YYREEE (reference sequence). The CDR3 here is CASSMPGLDSDTQYF. CDR3 DNA: TGTGCCAGCAGCATGCCGGGACTAGATAGCGATACGCAGTATTTT.

The count of this clonotype is one. The chain recombines TRBV3-1 with TRBJ1-5; 8 bases match TRBD1. The CDR3 is 15 residues long. J lost 1 base, V lost 2 bases, and 1 base had no gene match. Germline V gene lookup returns CDR1 LGHDT and CDR2 YNNKEL (reference sequence). CDR3 region: CASSQTGGSNQPQHF. The CDR3, as DNA: TGTGCCAGCAGCCAAACAGGGGGAAGCAATCAGCCCCAGCATTTT. Combining the CDR3 with reference TRBV3-1 and TRBJ1-5 gives the whole variable domain DTAVSQTPKYLVTQMGNDKSIKCEQNLGHDTMYWYKQDSKKFLKIMFSYNNKELIINETVPNRFSPKSPDKAHLNLHINSLELGDSAVYFCASSQTGGSNQPQHFGDGTRLSIL.